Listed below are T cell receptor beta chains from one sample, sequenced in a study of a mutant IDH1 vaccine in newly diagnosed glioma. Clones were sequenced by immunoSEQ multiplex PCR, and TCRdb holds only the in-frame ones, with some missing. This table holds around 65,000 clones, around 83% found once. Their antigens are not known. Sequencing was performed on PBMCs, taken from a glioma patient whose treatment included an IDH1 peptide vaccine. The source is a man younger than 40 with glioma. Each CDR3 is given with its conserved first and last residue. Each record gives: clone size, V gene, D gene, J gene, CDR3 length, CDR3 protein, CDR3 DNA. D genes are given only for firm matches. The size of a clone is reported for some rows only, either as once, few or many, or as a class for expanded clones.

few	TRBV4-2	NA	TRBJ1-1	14	CASSQVGSGSAAFF	TGTGCCAGCAGCCAAGTGGGATCGGGGTCTGCAGCTTTCTTT
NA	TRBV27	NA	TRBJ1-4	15	CASRPNWGAGEKLFF	TGTGCCAGCAGACCTAATTGGGGGGCTGGAGAAAAACTGTTTTTT
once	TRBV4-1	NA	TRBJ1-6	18	CASSHGRTQRGANSPLHF	TGCGCCAGCAGCCACGGAAGGACGCAGAGGGGCGCGAATTCACCCCTCCACTTT
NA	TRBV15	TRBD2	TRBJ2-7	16	CATSRVGRDGTYEQYF	TGTGCCACCAGCAGAGTGGGGAGGGACGGGACCTACGAGCAGTACTTC
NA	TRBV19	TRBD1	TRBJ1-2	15	CASKLGRQGNYGYTF	TGTGCCAGTAAGTTGGGCAGACAGGGGAACTATGGCTACACCTTC
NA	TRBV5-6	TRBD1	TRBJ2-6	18	CASRQAGTGRAGANVLTF	TGTGCCAGCAGACAGGCCGGGACAGGGAGGGCTGGGGCCAACGTCCTGACTTTC
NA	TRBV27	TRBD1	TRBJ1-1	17	CASSQSLHRQGYTEAFF	TGTGCCAGCAGTCAATCCCTACACAGACAGGGCTACACTGAAGCTTTCTTT
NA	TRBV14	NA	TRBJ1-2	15	CASSQSWGLNYGYTF	TGTGCCAGCAGCCAATCTTGGGGATTGAACTATGGCTACACCTTC
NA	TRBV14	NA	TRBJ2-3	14	CASRLSSSTDTQYF	TGTGCCAGCAGACTGAGCTCTAGCACAGATACGCAGTATTTT
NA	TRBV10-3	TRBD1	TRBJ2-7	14	CAISEDRGHYEQYF	TGTGCCATCAGTGAGGACAGGGGGCACTACGAGCAGTACTTC
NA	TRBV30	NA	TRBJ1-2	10	CAWRTLGYTF	TGTGCCTGGAGGACCCTTGGCTACACCTTC
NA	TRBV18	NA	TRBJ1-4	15	CASSGNRESYEKLFF	TGTGCCAGCTCAGGAAACAGGGAGTCGTACGAAAAACTGTTTTTT
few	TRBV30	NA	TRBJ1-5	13	CAWSQDSNQPQHF	TGTGCCTGGAGTCAGGACAGTAATCAGCCCCAGCATTTT
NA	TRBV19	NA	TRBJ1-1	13	CASSRDGNTEAFF	TGTGCCAGTAGCCGGGACGGCAACACTGAAGCTTTCTTT
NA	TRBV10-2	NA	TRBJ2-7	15	CGVRRERNLGNEQYF	TGCGGCGTCCGACGAGAGCGGAACTTAGGGAACGAGCAGTACTTC
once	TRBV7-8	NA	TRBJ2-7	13	CASRPGYSYEQYF	TGTGCCAGCAGGCCAGGGTACTCCTACGAGCAGTACTTC
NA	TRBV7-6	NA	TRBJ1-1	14	CASSLSRSNTEAFF	TGTGCCAGCAGCTTAAGCCGGTCGAACACTGAAGCTTTCTTT
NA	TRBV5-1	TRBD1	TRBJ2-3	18	CASSPAGTDLGGTDTQYF	TGCGCCAGCAGCCCTGCCGGGACAGACCTTGGGGGCACAGATACGCAGTATTTT
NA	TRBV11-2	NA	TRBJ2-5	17	CASRQPGLLKTMETQYF	TGTGCCAGCAGACAGCCGGGACTCCTCAAGACAATGGAGACCCAGTACTTC
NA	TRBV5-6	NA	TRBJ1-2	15	CASSGKKVVQYGYTF	TGTGCCAGCAGCGGGAAAAAGGTAGTTCAGTATGGCTACACCTTC